This TCR beta chain appears in the sequencing data of a study of CD8 T cells in Susac syndrome. General study results and limits: Susac syndrome CD4+ T cell repertoires showed no clonal expansion. That the number of individuals in its TCR sequencing and HLA analysis was relatively small was acknowledged by the study.

The T cells that were sequenced for TCR beta were CD8+ and CD4+ cells from blood. Random hexamers were used to reverse transcribe an amount of roughly 0.5 to 1 ug RNA. Across 54 Vbeta and 13 Jbeta, TCR beta CDR3 was amplified with immunoSEQ multiplex PCR. TCRdb used MiXCR to reprocess the immunoSEQ multiplex PCR reads, holding one entry per CDR3 protein. Here the sample spans some 150,000 distinct CDR3 sequences, roughly 96% being singletons. Per the germline V gene, CDR1 is SGHVS and CDR2 is FQNEAQ. The CDR3 extends over 15 amino acids. With V trimmed by 2 bases and J by 5 bases, 9 bases remained unmatched. This clonotype appeared a single time. Its antigen is as yet unknown.

The source is a human donor with Susac syndrome. Sequencing used CD4+ T cells from PBMCs. This chain joins TRBV7-8 and TRBJ2-7, with TRBD1 identical over 7 bases. The CDR3 DNA reads TGTGCCAGCAGCTTATCGACAGGGCGAAGCAACGAGCAGTACTTC. As protein: CASSLSTGRSNEQYF.